What follows are 16 T cell receptor beta chains derived from one specimen sequenced in a study of T cells in Graves' hyperthyroidism and ophthalmopathy. Amplification yielded TCR beta CDR3 regions, with RNA transcripts as the source. First-round RT-PCR of the TCR CDR3 relied on the HTBI primer set. MiXCR, applied by TCRdb to the multiplex PCR reads, yields one record per CDR3 protein. Of 650,000 to 800,000 distinct CDR3 sequences listed, nearly 45% are singletons. The specimen sequenced was peripheral blood or thyroid tissue (not recorded which). These receptors were obtained from an adult man with Graves' disease, either hyperthyroidism or ophthalmopathy (not recorded which).

This clonotype was recorded many times. This chain joins TRBV12-3 or TRBV12-4 and TRBJ1-2; maybe TRBD1 (5 bases). The CDR3 spans 15 residues. V was pared by 3 bases and J by 2 bases, with 13 bases between. The CDR3 sequence is CASSFIGGSNYGYTF. For the CDR3, the DNA is TGTGCCAGCAGTTTCATCGGGGGGTCGAACTATGGCTACACCTTC.

Remarks on this clonotype: One junction end disagrees with the germline gene, perhaps due to a read error. The genes are TRBV7-9 and TRBJ1-1; D may be TRBD1 (5 bases). The CDR3 loop spans 15 amino acids. Per the germline V gene, CDR1 is SEHNR and CDR2 is FQNEAQ (reference sequence). The CDR3 bases are TGCGCCAGCAGCCAAGGGTCGGCAGGGCAAAATGAAGCTTTCTTT. This translates into CASSQGSAGQNEAFF.

This chain connects TRBV29-1 to TRBJ1-1; TRBD1 is a possible D gene (5 bases). Looked up from germline, CDR1 is SQVTM and CDR2 is ANQGSEA. The CDR3 sequence is 13 residues long. V lost 3 bases, J lost 3 bases, and 11 bases lay in between. The CDR3: CSVEASGDTEAFF. The CDR3 DNA reads as TGCAGCGTTGAGGCTTCGGGGGACACTGAAGCTTTCTTT.

The CDR3 DNA sequence: TGTGCCAGCAGGTCCGGGACGGCAAATCAGCCCCCACATTTT. Its translation: CASRSGTANQPPHF. This chain uses TRBV2 with TRBJ1-5, with D perhaps TRBD1 (5 bases). V lost 6 bases, J lost 16 bases, and 25 bases lay in between. This CDR3 spans 14 amino acids. In germline, CDR1 is SNHLY, CDR2 FYNNEI. The variable domain in full, completed from reference TRBV2 and TRBJ1-5, reads EPEVTQTPSHQVTQMGQEVILRCVPISNHLYFYWYRQILGQKVEFLVSFYNNEISEKSEIFDDQFSVERPDGSNFTLKIRSTKLEDSAMYFCASRSGTANQPPHFGDGTRLSIL.

The rearrangement links TRBV2 to TRBJ1-2; D remains ambiguous. Per the germline V gene, CDR1 is SNHLY and CDR2 is FYNNEI. V shed 8 bases and J shed 7 bases, with 20 bases lying between them. The CDR3 sequence is 14 residues long. The CDR3 is CASVEYLGTSGYTF. The DNA for the CDR3 is TGTGCCAGCGTTGAATACCTGGGCACTAGTGGCTACACCTTC.

This clonotype was observed a few times. The rearrangement joins TRBV6-1 to TRBJ1-1; 7 bases map to TRBD1. Losses at the gene ends were 0 bases for V and 11 bases for J; bases not matched to a gene: 9. This CDR3 is 14 amino acids long. The germline CDR1 and CDR2 sequences are MNHNS and SASEGT. The CDR3, as DNA: TGTGCCAGCAGTGAAGCCGCTCACCAGGACAGGGCTTTCTTT. Its translation: CASSEAAHQDRAFF.

There are many counts of this clonotype. The rearrangement joins TRBV24-1 to TRBJ1-4; tentatively, D is TRBD1 (5 bases). The CDR3 spans 14 residues. V dropped 5 bases and J dropped 7 bases, with 13 bases sitting between them. In germline, CDR1 is KGHDR, CDR2 SFDVKD. The CDR3 bases are TGTGCCACCAGTGCCGCGGGGCCGGTTGAAAAACTGTTTTTT. Its protein product is CATSAAGPVEKLFF.

This clonotype was observed at least ten times. This chain joins TRBV2 and TRBJ1-4; weak D call: TRBD1 (6 bases). The V end lost 2 bases, the J end lost 7 bases, and 17 bases lay between the germline ends. In germline, CDR1 is SNHLY, CDR2 FYNNEI. The CDR3 is made up of 16 amino acids. The CDR3: CASSERQVSQSEKLFF. The CDR3 DNA reads TGTGCCAGCAGTGAAAGACAGGTGTCCCAAAGTGAAAAACTGTTTTTT.

This clonotype appeared a few times. This sequence joins TRBV2 and TRBJ2-5; 10 nucleotides agree with TRBD2. Trimming at V came to 7 bases and at J to 1 base, leaving 9 bases not matched to a gene. Germline CDR1 is SNHLY and CDR2 is FYNNEI. The CDR3 is made up of 16 amino acids. CDR3 sequence: CASKGTSENLQETQYF. Here the CDR3 DNA reads TGTGCCAGCAAAGGGACTAGCGAGAACCTCCAAGAGACCCAGTACTTC.

This clonotype appeared many times. The chain employs TRBV6-6 and TRBJ1-5; perhaps TRBD1 as D (5 bases). Trimming shortened V by 6 bases and J by 6 bases, and 15 bases separated the two germline ends. This CDR3 comprises 14 residues. The germline CDR1 and CDR2 sequences are MNHNY and SVGAGI (reference sequence). The CDR3 nucleotides read TGTGCCAGCAGACGAACGGGGGAACCTCAGCCCCAGCATTTT. It translates to CASRRTGEPQPQHF.

This clonotype occurred a few times. The chain has TRBV20-1 and TRBJ2-2; 10 bases are shared with TRBD2. Germline V lookup: CDR1 DFQATT, CDR2 SNEGSKA (reference sequence). The CDR3 is 18 amino acids. V lost 0 bases, J lost 0 bases, and 7 bases stayed unmatched. The CDR3 sequence: CSARDGTSDFANTGELFF. CDR3 DNA: TGCAGTGCTAGAGACGGGACTAGCGACTTCGCGAACACCGGGGAGCTGTTTTTT.

This clonotype was counted many times. The chain is built from TRBV10-3 and TRBJ1-1; tentatively, D is TRBD1 (5 bases). There are 15 residues in the CDR3. V was trimmed by 4 bases and J by 0 bases, leaving 12 bases between them. Per germline, CDR1 ENHRY and CDR2 SYGVKD. CDR3: CAISGGQGVNTEAFF. The CDR3 DNA reads as TGTGCCATCAGTGGAGGGCAGGGCGTGAACACTGAAGCTTTCTTT.

The gene calls are TRBV7-3 and TRBJ2-5; tentatively, D is TRBD1 (6 bases). The CDR3 is 15 residues long. The V gene lost 5 bases and the J gene lost 2 bases, with 15 bases spanning the gap. Germline V gene data show CDR1 as SGHTA and CDR2 as FQGTGA. The CDR3 DNA reads TGTGCCAGCAGCCACACAGGGTCGTGGCAAGAGACCCAGTACTTC. Translating gives CASSHTGSWQETQYF.

In its sample, this clonotype was seen many times. The chain combines TRBV10-3 with TRBJ2-6, with D perhaps given as TRBD1 or TRBD2 (6 bases each). This CDR3 contains 15 residues. Trimming took 6 bases from V and 0 from J, leaving 9 bases between them. Germline lookup yields CDR1 ENHRY and CDR2 SYGVKD. Here the CDR3 reads CAIREGGSGANVLTF. CDR3 bases: TGTGCCATCAGGGAGGGGGGCTCTGGGGCCAACGTCCTGACTTTC.

This chain uses TRBV20-1 with TRBJ2-7; 7 bases are shared with TRBD2. The CDR3 length is 13 residues. CDR1 is DFQATT and CDR2 is SNEGSKA in the germline V gene (reference sequence). V shed 4 bases and J 2 bases; nucleotides not matched to a gene: 5. CDR3 protein: CSAMGTMAYEQYF. CDR3 in DNA: TGCAGTGCTATGGGGACTATGGCCTACGAGCAGTACTTC.

The genes are TRBV29-1 and TRBJ1-1; D is unclear. V lost 7 bases to trimming and J lost 3 bases, with 18 bases between them. Germline lookup yields CDR1 SQVTM and CDR2 ANQGSEA. The CDR3 spans 14 residues. The CDR3 nucleotides are TGCAGCGGTGGTGGGGTAGGTTTAGACACTGAAGCTTTCTTT. Translating gives CSGGGVGLDTEAFF.